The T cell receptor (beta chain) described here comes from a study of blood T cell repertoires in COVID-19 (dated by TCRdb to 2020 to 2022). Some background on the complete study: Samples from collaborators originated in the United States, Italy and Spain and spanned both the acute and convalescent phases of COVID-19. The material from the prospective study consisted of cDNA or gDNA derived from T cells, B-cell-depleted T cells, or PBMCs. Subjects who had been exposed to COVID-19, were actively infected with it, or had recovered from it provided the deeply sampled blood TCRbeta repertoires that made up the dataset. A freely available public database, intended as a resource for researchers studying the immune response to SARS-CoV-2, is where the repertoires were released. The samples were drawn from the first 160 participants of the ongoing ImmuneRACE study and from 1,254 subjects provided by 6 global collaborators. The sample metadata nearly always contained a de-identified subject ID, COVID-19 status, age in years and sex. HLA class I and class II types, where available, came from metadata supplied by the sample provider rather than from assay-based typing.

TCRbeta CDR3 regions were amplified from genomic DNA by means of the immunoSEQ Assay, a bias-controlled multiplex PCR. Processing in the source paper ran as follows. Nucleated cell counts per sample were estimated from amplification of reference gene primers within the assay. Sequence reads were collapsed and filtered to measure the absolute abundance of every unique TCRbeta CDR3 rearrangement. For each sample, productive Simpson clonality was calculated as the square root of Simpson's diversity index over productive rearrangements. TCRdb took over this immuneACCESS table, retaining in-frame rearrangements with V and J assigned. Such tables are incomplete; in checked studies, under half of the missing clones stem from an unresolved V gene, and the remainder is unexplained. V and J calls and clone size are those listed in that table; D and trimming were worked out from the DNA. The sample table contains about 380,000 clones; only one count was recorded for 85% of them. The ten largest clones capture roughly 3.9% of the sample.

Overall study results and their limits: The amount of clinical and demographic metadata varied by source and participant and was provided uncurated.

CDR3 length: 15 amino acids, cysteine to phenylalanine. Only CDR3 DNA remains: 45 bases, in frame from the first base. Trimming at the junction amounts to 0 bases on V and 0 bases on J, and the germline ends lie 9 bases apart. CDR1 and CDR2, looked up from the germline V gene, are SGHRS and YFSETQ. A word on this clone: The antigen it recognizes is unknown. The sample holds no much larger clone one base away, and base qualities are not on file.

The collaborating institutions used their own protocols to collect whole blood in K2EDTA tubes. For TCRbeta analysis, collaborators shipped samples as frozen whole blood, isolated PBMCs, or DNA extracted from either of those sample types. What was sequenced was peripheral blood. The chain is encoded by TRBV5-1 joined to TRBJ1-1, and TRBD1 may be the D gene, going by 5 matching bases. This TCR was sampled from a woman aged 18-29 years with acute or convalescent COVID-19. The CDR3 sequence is CASSLGRDLNTEAFF. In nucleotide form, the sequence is TGCGCCAGCAGCTTGGGGAGGGACTTGAACACTGAAGCTTTCTTT.